The entry that follows covers one T cell receptor (beta chain) sequence. This clone appeared a single time. Its antigen is still unknown. Base qualities are not provided; no much larger clone lies one nucleotide away. The data originate from a study of blood T cell repertoires in COVID-19 (dated by TCRdb to the early 2020s). Some background on the complete study: Samples covering the acute and convalescent phases of COVID-19 were provided by collaborators in the United States, Italy and Spain. Nearly every sample came with metadata listing a de-identified subject ID, COVID-19 status, age in years and sex. Where HLA class I and class II types were available, the types were taken from metadata supplied by the sample provider, not from assay-based typing. Samples were obtained from the ongoing ImmuneRACE study (first 160 participants) and from approximately 1,200 subjects provided by 6 global collaborators. The dataset comprised deeply sampled blood TCRbeta repertoires from subjects exposed to, actively infected with, or recovered from COVID-19. The repertoires were released in a freely available public database meant as a resource for research on the immune response to SARS-CoV-2. The material from the prospective study consisted of cDNA or gDNA derived from T cells, B-cell-depleted T cells, or PBMCs. The study at large found these results: Clinical and demographic metadata were provided uncurated, with the amount varying by source and participant.

CDR1 and CDR2 are read off the germline V gene (reference sequence) as SEHNR and FQNEAQ. V sheds 5 bases and J sheds 0 bases, leaving 15 bases between their ends. Its CDR3 holds 16 amino acids, cysteine through phenylalanine. The read is trimmed to its CDR3 DNA, 48 bases read in frame from base 1. TCRbeta CDR3 regions were amplified from genomic DNA by means of the immunoSEQ Assay, a bias-controlled multiplex PCR. In the authors' own workflow: The number of nucleated cells in each sample was estimated from the amplification of reference gene primers within the assay. Sequence reads were collapsed and filtered to measure the absolute abundance of every unique TCRbeta CDR3 rearrangement. For each sample, productive Simpson clonality was calculated as the square root of Simpson's diversity index over productive rearrangements. TCRdb holds this immuneACCESS table with in-frame rearrangements only. Some clones are missing; in checked studies, unresolved V genes explain under half, and the rest has no known cause. V and J calls and clone size follow that table, whereas D and trimming were derived from the DNA. The sample records approximately 93,000 clones, approximately 79% of which are singletons. The ten largest account for 13% to 15% of the sample.

Collaborating institutions collected whole blood in K2EDTA tubes following their own protocols. For TCRbeta analysis, collaborators shipped samples in one of three forms: frozen whole blood, isolated PBMCs, or DNA extracted from either of those sample types. This TCR was recovered from a woman of 80 years or more with acute or convalescent COVID-19. The receptor chain draws on TRBV7-9 and TRBJ2-3, with an unclear D gene assignment. The sequencing sample was made of peripheral blood. The CDR3 protein: CASSRLSLVSTDTQYF. In nucleotides, the sequence is TGTGCCAGCAGCCGACTTTCGCTGGTGAGCACAGATACGCAGTATTTT.